The next 18 T cell receptor beta chains were all read from a single sample in a study of T cell responses to AZD1222 COVID-19 vaccine. Sequencing was performed with immunoSEQ multiplex PCR; in TCRdb, only in-frame clones are kept and a portion is missing. The sample includes around 160,000 clones, just over 90% seen only once; the top ten take approximately 2.7%. The sample consisted of peripheral blood, taken on day 0 of MenACWY control vaccination. These receptor sequences come from an adult in good health.

This chain connects TRBV28 to TRBJ1-6; D unclear. This CDR3 is 12 amino acids long. Germline V gene sequence: CDR1 MDHEN, CDR2 SYDVKM. V shed 8 bases and J shed 9 bases, with 11 bases lying between them. The DNA for the CDR3 is TGTGCCAGCGAGGAGGGCGTTTCACCCCTCCACTTT. Amino acid sequence: CASEEGVSPLHF.

This clone appeared once. This chain joins TRBV5-1 and TRBJ2-3, with 15 bases lining up with TRBD2. The CDR3 runs to 18 residues. V shed 4 bases, J shed 5 bases, and the junction held 11 bases outside the gene matches. CDR1 and CDR2 (germline): SGHRS, YFSETQ. CDR3 amino acids: CASSPGLAGGHRGDTQYF. The CDR3 bases are TGCGCCAGCAGCCCTGGACTAGCGGGAGGGCATAGAGGAGATACGCAGTATTTT.

The chain combines TRBV5-1 with TRBJ1-1; D is perhaps TRBD1 (5 bases). The CDR3 contains 15 residues. Trimming took 4 bases from V and 1 from J, leaving 14 bases between them. The germline gives CDR1 SGHRS, CDR2 YFSETQ. The CDR3 nucleotides are TGCGCCAGCAGCGTGGGACCTCTGGGGAACACTGAAGCTTTCTTT. This gives the protein CASSVGPLGNTEAFF.

Comments on this clone: A read error may produce the germline difference seen at one junction end. The rearrangement joins TRBV6-5 to TRBJ2-7; D assignment may be TRBD1 or TRBD2 (5 bases each). From germline, CDR1 is MNHEY and CDR2 SVGAGI. The length of the CDR3 is 14 residues. CDR3 residues: CASKKGTRVYKQYF. As DNA, the CDR3 is TGTGCCAGCAAAAAAGGGACCCGGGTCTACAAGCAGTACTTC.

This rearrangement joins TRBV7-8 to TRBJ2-7; 7 bases match TRBD1. With V trimmed by 5 bases and J by 3 bases, 13 bases remained unmatched. The CDR3 has 16 amino acids. From germline, CDR1 is SGHVS and CDR2 FQNEAQ. The CDR3 region has the DNA TGTGCCAGCAGCCCGAACTCGGGACAGAGACTCTACGAGCAGTACTTC. It translates to CASSPNSGQRLYEQYF.

This rearrangement joins TRBV28 to TRBJ2-2, with TRBD1 matching 10 bases. V was clipped by 3 bases and J by 6 bases; unmatched bases: 7. This CDR3 contains 16 residues. CDR1 is MDHEN, CDR2 SYDVKM, per germline. The CDR3, as DNA: TGTGCCAGCAGTTTCCCCGGGACAGGGGTAGCCGGGGAGCTGTTTTTT. It translates to CASSFPGTGVAGELFF.

The chain carries TRBV5-1 and TRBJ1-2; D might be TRBD1 (5 bases). V shed 4 bases and J shed 2 bases, with 15 bases lying between them. This CDR3 contains 15 residues. Germline CDR1 SGHRS, CDR2 YFSETQ. CDR3 residues: CASSPGDGRNYGYTF. In DNA form, the CDR3 reads TGCGCCAGCAGCCCCGGGGACGGAAGGAACTATGGCTACACCTTC. The full variable domain, completed using reference TRBV5-1 and TRBJ1-2, is KAGVTQTPRYLIKTRGQQVTLSCSPISGHRSVSWYQQTPGQGLQFLFEYFSETQRNKGNFPGRFSGRQFSNSRSEMNVSTLELGDSALYLCASSPGDGRNYGYTFGSGTRLTVV.

A single count supports this clone. The V call is TRBV11-1, the J call TRBJ2-7; D remains ambiguous. Trimming cost V 0 bases and J 3 bases, with 6 bases left between them. The CDR3 is 13 residues long. Germline V CDR1 and CDR2: SGHAT, FQDESV (reference sequence). In DNA, the CDR3 is TGTGCCAGCAGCTTAGCAGGCAGCTACGAGCAGTACTTC. Translated, it gives CASSLAGSYEQYF.

The chain uses TRBV5-4 and TRBJ2-7; D is perhaps TRBD1 or TRBD2 (5 bases each). V was cut by 0 bases and J by 0 bases, with 19 bases left in between. CDR3 size: 18 residues. Germline CDR1 SGHNT, CDR2 YYREEE (reference sequence). Here the CDR3 reads CASSLVDSGWYRSYEQYF. The CDR3 DNA reads TGTGCCAGCAGCTTGGTCGACAGCGGCTGGTATCGCTCCTACGAGCAGTACTTC.

The rearrangement joins TRBV27 to TRBJ1-2, with D perhaps TRBD1 (5 bases). Trimming cost V 2 bases and J 2 bases, with 12 bases left between them. There are 15 residues in the CDR3. CDR1 is MNHEY, CDR2 SMNVEV, per germline (reference sequence). The CDR3 is CASSLEGRGNYGYTF. The CDR3 region has the DNA TGTGCCAGCAGTTTAGAGGGGAGGGGAAACTATGGCTACACCTTC.

The chain employs TRBV5-1 and TRBJ1-2; TRBD1 is a possible D gene (5 bases). This CDR3 is 15 amino acids long. V was trimmed by 0 bases and J by 4 bases, leaving 13 bases between them. In germline, CDR1 is SGHRS, CDR2 YFSETQ. The CDR3 sequence is CASSLVEGRSYGYTF. DNA of the CDR3: TGCGCCAGCAGCTTGGTGGAGGGGCGAAGCTATGGCTACACCTTC.

The CDR3 region has the DNA TGTGCCAGCAGTGAGAGCGTTGGCAGCTCTGGAAACACCATATATTTT. This codes for CASSESVGSSGNTIYF. The gene calls are TRBV6-1 and TRBJ1-3; D call uncertain. V was cut by 3 bases and J by 0 bases, with 12 bases left in between. The V gene's germline CDR1 is MNHNS and CDR2 SASEGT. The CDR3 covers 16 residues.

This chain connects TRBV4-1 to TRBJ1-6, with D unresolved. V was clipped by 1 base and J by 8 bases, with 15 bases between them. The CDR3 totals 16 residues. Germline V lookup: CDR1 MGHRA, CDR2 YSYEKL. Here the CDR3 reads CASSQAGLKRDSPLHF. The CDR3 DNA reads as TGCGCCAGCAGCCAAGCCGGCCTTAAGCGGGATTCACCCCTCCACTTT.

The J gene is TRBJ1-5, the V gene TRBV5-1, with TRBD1 identical over 7 bases. Germline V CDR1 and CDR2: SGHRS, YFSETQ. There are 14 residues in the CDR3. The V segment lost 3 bases and the J segment 4 bases; nucleotides outside the gene matches: 4. The CDR3 DNA reads TGCGCCAGCAGCTCGGGACAGCCTAATCAGCCCCAGCATTTT. Translating it yields CASSSGQPNQPQHF.

This chain uses TRBV2 with TRBJ1-1, with D tentatively TRBD1 (5 bases). Germline lookup yields CDR1 SNHLY and CDR2 FYNNEI. This CDR3 spans 15 amino acids. Trimming took 3 bases from V and 1 from J, leaving 12 bases between them. The CDR3 region has the DNA TGTGCCAGCAGTGATCAGGGATTCGCGAACACTGAAGCTTTCTTT. It specifies CASSDQGFANTEAFF.

This clone was detected a few times. V is TRBV7-3 and J is TRBJ2-1; D perhaps matches TRBD2 (5 bases). The CDR3 extends over 13 amino acids. Trimming left V 5 bases short and J 3 bases short, with 8 bases between. The germline V gene has CDR1 SGHTA and CDR2 FQGTGA. DNA of the CDR3: TGTGCCAGCAGCCGGGATAACTACAATGAGCAGTTCTTC. Translation: CASSRDNYNEQFF.

This clone was found once. V gene TRBV6-5 combines with J gene TRBJ1-1; D might be TRBD1 (6 bases). CDR3 length: 13 amino acids. V gave up 3 bases and J gave up 8 bases, with 13 bases separating them. Germline values: CDR1 MNHEY, CDR2 SVGAGI. CDR3 in DNA: TGTGCCAGCAGTTATCCGATTACAGGGGAAGCTTTCTTT. This codes for CASSYPITGEAFF.

The V call is TRBV15, the J call TRBJ1-2, with a tentative D call TRBD1 (5 bases). The length of the CDR3 is 14 residues. Germline CDR1 is LNHNV and CDR2 is YYDKDF (reference sequence). V shed 0 bases and J shed 3 bases, with 8 bases lying between them. CDR3 nucleotides: TGTGCCACCAGCAGAGATGGGACGGACTATGGCTACACCTTC. It is translated as CATSRDGTDYGYTF.